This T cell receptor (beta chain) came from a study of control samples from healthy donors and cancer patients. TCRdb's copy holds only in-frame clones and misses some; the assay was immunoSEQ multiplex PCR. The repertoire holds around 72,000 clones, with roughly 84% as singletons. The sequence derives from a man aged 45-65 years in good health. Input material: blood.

CDR3 region: CASRLDRVNTEAFF. CDR3 nucleotides: TGTGCCAGCAGATTGGACAGGGTGAACACTGAAGCTTTCTTT. The chain employs TRBV7-3 and TRBJ1-1, with 8 bases lining up with TRBD1. Unmatched junction bases numbered 3, after V lost 6 bases and J lost 0 bases. CDR1 is SGHTA, CDR2 FQGTGA, per germline. The CDR3 is made up of 14 amino acids. Together with reference TRBV7-3 and TRBJ1-1, the CDR3 gives the full variable domain: GAGVSQTPSNKVTEKGKYVELRCDPISGHTALYWYRQSLGQGPEFLIYFQGTGAADDSGLPNDRFFAVRPEGSVSTLKIQRTERGDSAVYLCASRLDRVNTEAFFGQGTRLTVV.